This T cell receptor (beta chain) stems from a study of blood T cell repertoires in COVID-19. Study information: COVID-19 samples collected from the United States, Italy and Spain covered acute and convalescent phases.

The CDR3 covers 14 residues. V shed 6 bases and J 6 bases; nucleotides not matched to a gene: 5. The V gene's germline CDR1 is SGHNT and CDR2 YENEEA. In the study's own analysis: The authors estimated nucleated cell counts from reference gene primer amplification. This table comes from immunoSEQ multiplex PCR, and its TCRdb copy is limited to in-frame clones, with some not included. The V and J calls and clone size were taken over from that table, and D and trimming were inferred from the DNA. The profile shows roughly 170,000 clones, around 87% of them singletons. The V and J genes are TRBV11-3 and TRBJ1-6; 7 nucleotides match TRBD1. The receptor was derived from a woman in her 70s with COVID-19, enrolled during active disease. Sequencing was carried out using peripheral blood. The DNA for the CDR3 is TGTGCCAGCAGTCGGGACAGATCTAATTCACCCCTCCACTTT. The encoded protein is CASSRDRSNSPLHF.